The 21 T cell receptor beta chains given below trace back to one sample, sequenced in a study of identical twins. TCRdb independently ran MiXCR on the 5' RACE reads; one entry per CDR3 protein. Here the sample spans about 530,000 distinct CDR3 sequences, 20% to 25% being singletons. The sample also formed part of further work on yellow fever vaccine responses in identical twins.

Sample: CD4+ T cells sorted from blood. Receptor source: a woman aged 18 to 35 in good health.

This chain uses TRBV12-3 or TRBV12-4 with TRBJ2-3; 10 bases are a match to TRBD2. Trimming took 0 bases from V and 3 from J; bases not matched to a gene: 6. CDR3 size: 17 residues. The CDR3 is CASSLALAGSITDTQYF. The DNA of the CDR3 is TGTGCCAGCAGTTTAGCACTAGCGGGATCCATAACAGATACGCAGTATTTT.

The J gene is TRBJ2-2, the V gene TRBV20-1; 7 bases agree with TRBD2. Germline V gene data show CDR1 as DFQATT and CDR2 as SNEGSKA (reference sequence). The CDR3 covers 16 residues. V lost 0 bases to trimming and J lost 5 bases; unmatched junction nucleotides: 9. The CDR3 DNA is TGCAGTGCTAGAGACGGGGAGGGTTTTCGGACCGGGGAGCTGTTTTTT. This sequence encodes CSARDGEGFRTGELFF.

This clonotype was seen more than once but under ten times. The chain joins TRBV11-2 to TRBJ2-1; either TRBD1 or TRBD2 may fit D (5 bases each). This CDR3 spans 17 amino acids. The V and J ends lost 5 bases and 5 bases respectively, with 22 bases between them. CDR1 and CDR2 (germline): SGHAT, FQNNGV. Here the CDR3 reads CASSRKISGLGHNEQFF. CDR3 coding DNA: TGTGCCAGCAGCCGTAAGATATCGGGGTTGGGACACAATGAGCAGTTCTTC.

The J gene is TRBJ2-5, the V gene TRBV11-2; no firm D call. The germline V gene has CDR1 SGHAT and CDR2 FQNNGV. Trimming cost V 8 bases and J 7 bases, with 14 bases left between them. The CDR3 totals 12 residues. The chain's CDR3 is CASEPVKGTQYF. The DNA for the CDR3 is TGTGCCAGCGAACCTGTTAAAGGGACCCAGTACTTC.

This chain links TRBV20-1 with TRBJ1-4; possibly TRBD1 for D (6 bases). CDR1 and CDR2 from the germline V gene are DFQATT and SNEGSKA (reference sequence). The CDR3 is 14 amino acids. Trimming removed 3 bases from V and 3 bases from J, with 11 bases in between. The CDR3: CSASAGTPNEKLFF. In DNA, the CDR3 is TGCAGTGCTAGTGCCGGGACACCTAATGAAAAACTGTTTTTT.

This clonotype was seen a handful of times. This chain connects TRBV20-1 to TRBJ1-1; D call uncertain. Germline assignment: CDR1 DFQATT and CDR2 SNEGSKA (reference sequence). The CDR3 has 16 amino acids. Trimming removed 6 bases from V and 4 bases from J, with 24 bases in between. The CDR3 DNA sequence: TGCAGTGCGTTAAGAACGCCAGGCAGGAGAGGCACTGAAGCTTTCTTT. Translation gives CSALRTPGRRGTEAFF.

The table lists this clonotype with a few counts. V and J are TRBV24-1 and TRBJ2-5; D perhaps matches TRBD1 (6 bases). The CDR3 sequence is 15 residues long. CDR1 is KGHDR and CDR2 is SFDVKD in the germline V gene. Trimming pared 4 bases from V and 6 bases from J, leaving 17 bases between. Written as DNA, the CDR3 is TGTGCCACCAGTGAGTCAGGACAGATAGCGAAGACCCAGTACTTC. This gives the protein CATSESGQIAKTQYF.

The rearrangement uses TRBV3-1 and TRBJ1-1; 7 positions agree with TRBD1. Germline CDR1 LGHDT, CDR2 YNNKEL (reference sequence). This CDR3 spans 14 amino acids. Trimming at V came to 5 bases and at J to 4 bases, leaving 7 bases not matched to a gene. The CDR3 DNA follows: TGTGCCAGCAGCTCGAGACAGGGCCTCACTGAAGCTTTCTTT. It codes for CASSSRQGLTEAFF.

This rearrangement joins TRBV11-1 to TRBJ2-1; the D gene could be TRBD1 or TRBD2 (5 bases each). Germline V gives CDR1 SGHAT, CDR2 FQDESV (reference sequence). V lost 5 bases to trimming and J lost 5 bases, with 13 bases between them. The CDR3 runs to 14 residues. Here the CDR3 DNA reads TGTGCCAGCAGCCAAGACCCGGGGCACAATGAGCAGTTCTTC. It yields the protein CASSQDPGHNEQFF.

Turning to this clonotype: The junction differs from germline at one of its ends, possibly a read error. The chain recombines TRBV7-9 with TRBJ2-1; D is undetermined. The CDR3 sequence is 12 residues long. Looked up from germline, CDR1 is SEHNR and CDR2 is FQNEAQ (reference sequence). The CDR3 DNA follows: TGTGCCAGCAGCCCTCAGTTCGCGGAGCGGTTCTTC. This translates into CASSPQFAERFF.

This sequence joins TRBV20-1 and TRBJ2-1, with 13 bases matching TRBD2. Germline values: CDR1 DFQATT, CDR2 SNEGSKA (reference sequence). Trimming removed 6 bases from V and 15 bases from J; junction bases left unmatched: 11. The CDR3 has 13 residues. CDR3 in amino acids: CSARNGTSGKAFF. The CDR3 bases are TGCAGTGCGAGAAACGGGACTAGCGGGAAGGCGTTCTTC.

This clonotype turned up a few times. This sequence joins TRBV11-1 and TRBJ2-1, with a possible D match to TRBD2 (6 bases). Trimming stripped 3 bases from V and 4 bases from J, with 13 bases between. Germline lookup yields CDR1 SGHAT and CDR2 FQDESV (reference sequence). The CDR3 sequence is 15 residues long. The CDR3, as DNA: TGTGCCAGCAGCTTCTCCACCGCGGGGTACAATGAGCAGTTCTTC. Its translation: CASSFSTAGYNEQFF.

The rearrangement uses TRBV11-2 and TRBJ2-1; D not certain. This CDR3 is 13 amino acids long. Trimming took off 6 bases at V and 5 bases at J, with 11 bases between the two ends. Germline V gene sequence: CDR1 SGHAT, CDR2 FQNNGV. CDR3: CASRAKLDNEQFF. The CDR3 DNA reads TGTGCCAGCAGAGCAAAGTTGGACAATGAGCAGTTCTTC.

The V and J genes are TRBV6-2 or TRBV6-3 and TRBJ2-2; 16 bases fit TRBD2. The CDR3 length is 18 residues. Germline V gene data show CDR1 as MNHEY and CDR2 as SVGEGT. J lost 3 bases, V lost 6 bases, and 7 bases had no gene match. As DNA, the CDR3 is TGTGCCAGCAGCCCCGGGACTAGCGGGGGGGCCTACACCGGGGAGCTGTTTTTT. It yields the protein CASSPGTSGGAYTGELFF.

V usage is TRBV10-2 and J usage is TRBJ2-1; 7 positions match TRBD1. With V trimmed by 8 bases and J by 6 bases, 10 bases remained unmatched. This CDR3 has 14 amino acids. CDR1 is WSHSY and CDR2 is SAAADI in the germline V gene. The DNA of the CDR3 is TGCGCCAGCCTCAAACAGGGGATAAGCAATGAGCAGTTCTTC. It codes for CASLKQGISNEQFF.

Points on this clonotype: A much bigger clone sits one base away, suggesting this may be a read error. J is TRBJ2-6 and V is TRBV11-2; D possibly corresponds to TRBD1 (5 bases). This CDR3 is built from 15 residues. Germline loops: CDR1 SGHAT, CDR2 FQNNGV. The chain's CDR3 is CASSLSDSGANVPTF. The DNA of the CDR3 is TGTGCCAGCAGCTTATCCGACTCTGGGGCCAACGTCCCGACTTTC.

V usage is TRBV12-3 or TRBV12-4 and J usage is TRBJ2-5; TRBD2 matches at 11 bases. The CDR3 contains 14 residues. V dropped 7 bases and J dropped 3; count of bases not matched to a gene: 4. CDR3 sequence: CASKKLAGEETQYF. CDR3 sequence (DNA): TGTGCCAGCAAGAAACTAGCGGGAGAAGAGACCCAGTACTTC.

The chain joins TRBV6-4 to TRBJ2-1, with 10 bases matching TRBD1. The J segment lost 7 bases and the V segment lost 5 bases, leaving 8 bases of the junction unmatched. Looked up from germline, CDR1 is MRHNA and CDR2 is SNTAGT. The CDR3 has 15 amino acids. This CDR3 reads CASSSGTGDRNEQFF. In nucleotides, the CDR3 is TGTGCCAGCAGTTCCGGGACAGGGGACCGGAATGAGCAGTTCTTC.

The table lists this clonotype with a few counts. The V gene is TRBV3-1, the J gene TRBJ2-3; TRBD2 aligns across 9 bases. The CDR3 totals 17 residues. Germline trimming cut 0 bases from V and 4 bases from J; bases unmatched to any gene: 8. Germline V gene sequence: CDR1 LGHDT, CDR2 YNNKEL (reference sequence). The CDR3 sequence is CASSQEGTSGPPDTQYF. CDR3 in DNA: TGTGCCAGCAGCCAAGAAGGAACTAGCGGGCCCCCAGATACGCAGTATTTT.

The V gene is TRBV7-9, the J gene TRBJ2-4; the D gene could be TRBD1 or TRBD2 (6 bases each). Trimming removed 4 bases at V and 3 bases at J, with 13 bases between. Germline V lookup: CDR1 SEHNR, CDR2 FQNEAQ (reference sequence). This CDR3 is 15 amino acids long. CDR3 DNA: TGTGCCAGCAGCTACAAGGGGGGAGTCAAAAACATTCAGTACTTC. As protein: CASSYKGGVKNIQYF.

The chain recombines TRBV11-1 with TRBJ2-4; maybe TRBD1 (5 bases). The germline V and J ends were trimmed by 7 bases and 3 bases, with 10 bases remaining between them. Germline CDR1 reads SGHAT; CDR2 reads FQDESV (reference sequence). This CDR3 has 13 residues. The CDR3 region is CASKGLGKNIQYF. In DNA form, the CDR3 reads TGTGCCAGCAAGGGGCTTGGCAAAAACATTCAGTACTTC.